This TCR beta chain was obtained from a study of shared clonotypes between healthy human individuals (dated by TCRdb to the early 2020s). Describing the broader study: A couple of women and three men aged 18 to 49 years were included in the cohort. To estimate repertoire size and how much clonotypes are shared between individuals, the study performed deep sequencing of blood TCR repertoires from a handful of healthy adults. Libraries were prepared and TCR repertoires were sequenced by different laboratories using diverse techniques, in order to increase sequencing depth and limit assay-specific biases. Leukapheresis yielded between about 0.85 and 9.5 billion PBMCs per donor. Broader findings and caveats from the paper: Pairwise subsampling led to the expectation that sequencing depth would affect the degree of clonotype sharing among donors. Sampling was restricted to blood, and TCR repertoires in tissues likely differ from the TCR repertoires found in blood. Because the study included a small number of donors, the genetic and exposure-history diversity represented was limited.

Healthy HIV-negative adults with no recently reported acute infections or vaccinations were included as donors. Only Caucasian adults living in Nashville, Tennessee, USA were represented among the donors. For unsorted samples, tens of millions of PBMCs were counted, and genomic DNA was extracted using the QIAamp DNA Blood Mini kit. Blood was obtained by leukapheresis, after which PBMCs were separated by Ficoll-Histopaque density gradient centrifugation and cryopreserved in liquid nitrogen vapor phase. Inclusive of the bounding cysteine and phenylalanine, the CDR3 is 15 residues long. The sequence is cut down to CDR3 DNA, 45 bases in frame from base 1. The germline V gene specifies SGHDT as CDR1 and YYEEEE as CDR2. V is cut back by 2 bases and J by 1 base, with 3 bases in the junction unmatched. As concerns this clone: This receptor's antigen is unknown. No clone much larger than this one lies a single base away; base qualities are absent.

Using the deep immunoSEQ assay, TCR CDR3 regions were amplified from genomic DNA by multiplex PCR. Extracted genomic DNA from each cell subset was distributed evenly across all wells of several immunoSEQ 96-well plates, and each plate was treated as a replicate. For unsorted PBMC, about 300 ng of genomic DNA, equivalent to around 33,000 T cell genomes, went into each replicate PCR. Unsorted PBMC genomic DNA was sequenced across ten immunoSEQ deep assay plates. Purified libraries were measured with a Qubit 3.0 fluorometer, size-checked on a Bioanalyzer 2100, and measured again with the KAPA Library Quantification kit. Every immunoSEQ 96-well plate was sequenced on a dedicated single-read 150-cycle Illumina NextSeq 550 flow cell. The original methods were these. Because only junctional sequences without quality scores were contained in the immunoSEQ output, filtering matching that applied to full-length reads could not be performed. Sequences were annotated with PyIR, a Python wrapper for IgBLAST v1.9, using IMGT germline references to assign V/J genes and CDR3. Any read was removed if the V/J assignment was weak (E-value above 1e-6), the CDR3 was missing, or the read contained stop codons, out-of-frame junctions, or ambiguous translated residues. A V3J clonotype was defined by an identical inferred V gene, J gene, and CDR3 amino acid sequence. The percentage overlap between two repertoires was calculated by dividing the number of shared unique clonotypes by the size of the smaller repertoire. Richness of each repertoire was evaluated using RTK rarefaction, the Chao1 estimator, and Recon v2.1 estimates of unobserved clonotypes. As stored in TCRdb, this immuneACCESS dataset retains in-frame rearrangements with V and J assigned. A fraction of the clones does not appear; measured against another copy, unresolved V genes explain less than half of the discrepancy, and the remainder lacks a known reason. V and J calls and clone size are copied from that table; D and trimming were computed from the DNA. A total of hundreds of thousands of clones appear in this sample, approximately 80% of them only once. The ten largest clones take up approximately 12% of the sample.

Recombination linked TRBV5-6 to TRBJ1-2; TRBD1 fits 9 bases in the junction. Input material: PBMCs. The source is a woman aged 40 to 50 in good health. Some clones in this sample may be carry-over from other donors' samples. The DNA reads as follows: TGTGCCAGCAGCTTCGGGACAGGGATTAACTATGGCTACACCTTC. Its coded protein is CASSFGTGINYGYTF.